These 14 T cell receptor beta chains came from one sample sequenced in a study of blood T cell repertoires in COVID-19. Clones were sequenced by immunoSEQ multiplex PCR, and TCRdb holds only the in-frame ones, with some missing. Of under 450,000 clones listed, about 90% were seen once; the top ten hold under 3%. Sample: PBMCs or T cells enriched from blood (not recorded which). These receptors all come from a woman in her 30s who had recovered from COVID-19.

V and J are TRBV10-1 and TRBJ2-1; D may be TRBD1 (6 bases). CDR3 size: 16 residues. V gave up 8 bases and J gave up 8 bases, with 25 bases separating them. Germline V lookup: CDR1 WNHNN, CDR2 SYGVQD (reference sequence). CDR3 residues: CASGVVDRHLGDEQFF. The CDR3 bases are TGCGCCAGCGGAGTAGTAGACAGGCACCTTGGGGATGAGCAGTTCTTC.

V usage is TRBV7-2 and J usage is TRBJ1-1, with D uncertain. The V end lost 1 base, the J end lost 0 bases, and 9 bases lay between the germline ends. Germline values: CDR1 SGHTA, CDR2 FQGNSA. This CDR3 has 15 amino acids. The CDR3 loop reads CASSLGAPVNTEAFF. The DNA of the CDR3 is TGTGCCAGCAGCTTAGGGGCACCCGTGAACACTGAAGCTTTCTTT.

With respect to this clone: Additional DNA sequences in this sample encode the identical CDR3. V and J are TRBV28 and TRBJ1-4; a weak D match, TRBD1 (5 bases). The CDR3 is made up of 14 amino acids. V dropped 2 bases and J dropped 5 bases, with 9 bases sitting between them. Germline CDR1 reads MDHEN; CDR2 reads SYDVKM. CDR3 region: CASSLRGPNEKLFF. CDR3 in DNA: TGTGCCAGCAGTTTAAGGGGTCCCAATGAAAAACTGTTTTTT.

The gene calls are TRBV7-2 and TRBJ1-3; tentatively, D is TRBD1 (5 bases). Germline CDR1 reads SGHTA; CDR2 reads FQGNSA. V lost 1 base and J lost 9, with 10 bases in between. The CDR3 is 13 residues long. The CDR3 reads CASSLVTVSTIYF. The CDR3 DNA sequence: TGTGCCAGCAGCTTAGTGACAGTAAGCACCATATATTTT.

The table lists this clone with a few counts. This sequence joins TRBV2 and TRBJ2-2; 8 positions match TRBD2. The CDR3 has 15 residues. The V segment lost 4 bases and the J segment 4 bases; nucleotides outside the gene matches: 5. In germline, CDR1 is SNHLY, CDR2 FYNNEI. CDR3 region: CASSGRLAGTGELFF. In DNA, the CDR3 is TGTGCCAGCAGTGGGAGGCTAGCGGGCACCGGGGAGCTGTTTTTT.

This chain uses TRBV5-1 with TRBJ2-3; tentatively, D is TRBD1 (6 bases). The CDR3 is 15 residues long. Trimming left V 4 bases short and J 3 bases short, with 15 bases between. The germline V gene encodes CDR1 SGHRS and CDR2 YFSETQ. CDR3 amino acids: CASSPPGTGTDTQYF. DNA for the CDR3: TGCGCCAGCAGCCCCCCGGGTACAGGGACAGATACGCAGTATTTT.

To note about this clone: A read error may produce the germline difference seen at one junction end. The V gene is TRBV6-1, the J gene TRBJ2-7; 11 positions agree with TRBD2. This CDR3 region has 15 residues. CDR1 is MNHNS, CDR2 SASEGT, per germline. CDR3 DNA sequence: TGTGCCAGCAGGGAAGTAGCGGGGGGGACCTACGAGCAGTACTTC. Its protein product is CASREVAGGTYEQYF.

This chain joins TRBV6-5 and TRBJ1-6, with D perhaps TRBD1 (6 bases). CDR3 length: 12 amino acids. CDR1 is MNHEY and CDR2 is SVGAGI in the germline V gene. Trimming shortened V by 6 bases and J by 8 bases, and 8 bases separated the two germline ends. CDR3 sequence: CASRNRDSPLHF. DNA for the CDR3: TGTGCCAGCAGGAACAGGGATTCACCCCTCCACTTT.

The rearrangement uses TRBV27 and TRBJ2-2, with 7 bases matching TRBD1. Per germline, CDR1 MNHEY and CDR2 SMNVEV (reference sequence). The CDR3 loop spans 18 amino acids. V lost 0 bases, J lost 4 bases, and 11 bases stayed unmatched. The CDR3 sequence is CASSLSAIPGTATGELFF. The CDR3 DNA follows: TGTGCCAGCAGTTTATCAGCGATACCCGGGACAGCCACCGGGGAGCTGTTTTTT.

Concerning this clone itself: This same CDR3 is encoded by further DNA sequences in the sample. The chain's CDR3 is CASIPGLAEETQYF. The DNA of the CDR3 is TGTGCCAGTATACCGGGACTAGCGGAAGAGACCCAGTACTTC. The chain is built from TRBV6-5 and TRBJ2-5; 11 bases map to TRBD2. Germline-derived CDR1 and CDR2 are MNHEY and SVGAGI. Trimming took 9 bases from V and 3 from J; bases not matched to a gene: 6. This CDR3 spans 14 amino acids.

This chain uses TRBV4-1 with TRBJ1-1, with D tentatively TRBD1 (6 bases). The germline V gene encodes CDR1 MGHRA and CDR2 YSYEKL. The CDR3 totals 15 residues. The V and J ends lost 3 bases and 2 bases respectively, with 13 bases between them. CDR3 nucleotide sequence: TGCGCCAGCAGCCACCCCGGGACACTTAACACTGAAGCTTTCTTT. It codes for CASSHPGTLNTEAFF.

The chain is built from TRBV3-1 (or the pseudogene TRBV3-2) and TRBJ1-1; TRBD1 might be the D (5 bases). The V gene lost 1 base and the J gene lost 2 bases, with 8 bases spanning the gap. The V gene's germline CDR1 is LGHDT and CDR2 YNNKEL (reference sequence). The CDR3 has 14 residues. CDR3 bases: TGTGCCAGCAGCCAAGTAGACAGAAACACTGAAGCTTTCTTT. As protein: CASSQVDRNTEAFF.

The chain combines TRBV19 with TRBJ1-1; weak D call: TRBD1 (6 bases). Trimming cost V 7 bases and J 5 bases, with 17 bases left between them. Germline values: CDR1 LNHDA, CDR2 SQIVND (reference sequence). The CDR3 consists of 14 residues. The CDR3 protein is CASTRRGQVTEAFF. CDR3 nucleotide sequence: TGTGCCAGTACCAGGCGGGGGCAGGTAACTGAAGCTTTCTTT.

This clone appeared a few times. The chain is built from TRBV2 and TRBJ2-5, with D possibly TRBD2 on 5 matching bases. V lost 3 bases and J 1 base, leaving 6 bases between the germline ends. Germline loops: CDR1 SNHLY, CDR2 FYNNEI. The CDR3 extends over 13 amino acids. CDR3 DNA: TGTGCCAGCAGTGACAGCGGCCAAGAGACCCAGTACTTC. The encoded protein is CASSDSGQETQYF.